The 8 T cell receptor beta chains below were found in one sample sequenced in a study of response to subunit inactivated influenza vaccine (dated by TCRdb to 2016 to 2019). The library was produced with RT-PCR. This sample was sequenced with an Illumina HiSeq 2500. TCRdb redid the processing of the public reads, applying fastp at Q25 and MiXCR, and retained in-frame beta chains. For every CDR3 protein sequence, its rows merge into one entry that carries the most common genes and DNA. The sample table records around 520,000 distinct CDR3 sequences; approximately 12% of these occur just once. The leading ten clones occupy approximately 10% of the sample. The starting material was PBMCs from blood, obtained on the day of vaccination. The receptors derive from a man in his fifties who received an inactivated influenza vaccine. Donor details come from another sample of the same person, matched by shared clones.

Comment on this clonotype: A read error is possible here, since a much larger clone lies one base away. This chain connects TRBV7-6 to TRBJ1-4; weak D call: TRBD1 (5 bases). The CDR3 loop spans 14 amino acids. Germline assignment: CDR1 SGHVS and CDR2 FNYEAQ. CDR3 coding DNA: TGTGGCAGCAGCTTATCACGGAGGGGTGAAAAACTGTTTTTT. Translating gives CGSSLSRRGEKLFF.

CDR3 amino acids: CATSRGNQETQYF. As DNA, the CDR3 is TGTGCCACCAGCAGAGGGAACCAAGAGACCCAGTACTTC. The V and J genes are TRBV15 and TRBJ2-5; D unresolved. Trimming cost V 1 base and J 0 bases, with 3 bases left between them. CDR3 size: 13 residues. Germline CDR1 is LNHNV and CDR2 is YYDKDF (reference sequence).

This clonotype came up a few times. The chain links TRBV12-3 or TRBV12-4 to TRBJ1-1, with unresolved D. The V gene lost 3 bases and the J gene lost 1 base, with 9 bases spanning the gap. The CDR3 totals 14 residues. The CDR3: CASSFIAENTEAFF. Here the CDR3 DNA reads TGTGCCAGCAGTTTTATTGCAGAGAACACTGAAGCTTTCTTT.

A few counts support this clonotype. CDR3 residues: CASSAAGGAGELFF. CDR3 DNA: TGTGCCAGCAGTGCGGCGGGAGGGGCCGGGGAGCTGTTTTTT. The chain is built from TRBV2 and TRBJ2-2, with 9 bases identical to TRBD2. The CDR3 spans 14 residues. V trimming: 4 bases; J trimming: 6 bases; junction bases outside the gene matches: 3. Germline values: CDR1 SNHLY, CDR2 FYNNEI.

The chain is built from TRBV4-3 and TRBJ2-5; D might be TRBD2 (5 bases). CDR3 length: 15 residues. The V end lost 2 bases, the J end lost 1 base, and 11 bases lay between the germline ends. Germline loops: CDR1 LGHNA, CDR2 YSLEER. CDR3 residues: CASSQPGDVQETQYF. The CDR3 nucleotides read TGCGCCAGCAGCCAACCCGGGGATGTCCAAGAGACCCAGTACTTC.

J is TRBJ2-7 and V is TRBV7-8; D remains unclear. CDR1 is SGHVS and CDR2 is FQNEAQ in the germline V gene. This CDR3 is built from 12 residues. With 2 bases removed from V and 5 bases from J, the gap between germline ends came to 7 bases. CDR3 amino acids: CASSLRSHEQYF. DNA of the CDR3: TGTGCCAGCAGCTTACGGTCCCACGAGCAGTACTTC.

This clonotype was observed a handful of times. The chain carries TRBV12-3 or TRBV12-4 and TRBJ1-4; D gene unclear. Between the trimmed V and J ends, which lost 3 bases and 8 bases, there was a span of 13 bases. The CDR3 has 14 amino acids. This chain's CDR3 is CASSFGTREEKLFF. DNA for the CDR3: TGTGCCAGCAGTTTCGGCACCCGGGAAGAAAAACTGTTTTTT.

V gene TRBV3-1 combines with J gene TRBJ2-5, with unresolved D. The germline V and J ends were trimmed by 0 bases and 5 bases, with 13 bases remaining between them. The CDR3 sequence is 15 residues long. Germline V lookup: CDR1 LGHDT, CDR2 YNNKEL (reference sequence). The CDR3 loop is CASSQDSLLGETQYF. CDR3 sequence (DNA): TGTGCCAGCAGCCAAGATAGCCTCCTTGGCGAGACCCAGTACTTC.